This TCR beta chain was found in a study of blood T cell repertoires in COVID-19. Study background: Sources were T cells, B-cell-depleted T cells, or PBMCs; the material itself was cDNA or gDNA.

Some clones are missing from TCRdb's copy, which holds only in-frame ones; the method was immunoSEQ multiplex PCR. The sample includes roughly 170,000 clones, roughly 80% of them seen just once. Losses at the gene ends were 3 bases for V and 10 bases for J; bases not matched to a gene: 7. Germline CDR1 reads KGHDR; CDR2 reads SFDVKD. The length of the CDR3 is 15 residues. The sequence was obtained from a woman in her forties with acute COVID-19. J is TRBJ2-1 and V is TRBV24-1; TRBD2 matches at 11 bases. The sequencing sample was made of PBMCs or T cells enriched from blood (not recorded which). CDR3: CATSDTTGTSGEQFF. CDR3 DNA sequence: TGTGCCACCAGTGATACGACCGGGACTAGCGGAGAGCAGTTCTTC.